This T cell receptor beta chain was recovered during a study of breast tumors, draining lymph nodes, adjacent tissues. In germline, CDR1 is DFQATT, CDR2 SNEGSKA (reference sequence). Trimming removed 0 bases at V and 5 bases at J, with 14 bases between. This CDR3 has 15 residues. Each CDR3 protein is one row after TCRdb ran MiXCR on the multiplex PCR reads. The sample records some 130,000 distinct CDR3 sequences, about a fifth being singletons. Samples came from axillary lymph nodes draining the breast cancer. This clonotype was counted only a few times. This sequence originates from a female donor with breast cancer. Some clones in this sample may be carry-over from other donors' samples. Sequencing was performed on axillary lymph node tissue. This chain uses TRBV20-1 with TRBJ2-4, with D perhaps TRBD2 (5 bases). As DNA, the CDR3 is TGCAGTGCTAGAGACGGTCGGGGTTTAGAAAACATTCAGTACTTC. This gives the protein CSARDGRGLENIQYF.